Detailed here is one T cell receptor (beta chain). Treatment indicated: randomized to nivolumab then ipilimumab (arm A) or the reverse (arm B). Patients had received no earlier DNA-damaging chemotherapy. Live CD3+CD8+ CD19− CD56− cells were sorted from PBMCs. V shed 5 bases and J 6 bases; nucleotides not matched to a gene: 2. Germline V gene sequence: CDR1 SEHNR, CDR2 FQNEAQ (reference sequence). The CDR3 has 12 residues. TCRdb's table, derived via immunoSEQ multiplex PCR, lists solely in-frame clones and lacks some. Of some 21,000 clones listed, roughly 82% are singletons. These data are taken from a study of sequential checkpoint blockade in melanoma. Study information: Arm A got nivolumab then ipilimumab; arm B the reverse, 1:1.

The chain couples TRBV7-9 to TRBJ2-7, with 9 positions matching TRBD1. Sample: CD8+ T cells sorted from blood (inferred from file names), taken from a patient given nivolumab and ipilimumab in sequence. This clonotype originated in a human donor with melanoma. CDR3 in amino acids: CASSQTGGEQYF. In nucleotides, the CDR3 is TGTGCCAGCAGCCAGACAGGGGGCGAGCAGTACTTC.